This TCR beta chain was found in a study of cytomegalovirus exposure and HLA in healthy donors. Study in general: Around 85 million unique TCRs from HLA-typed donors were held in an early data release.

General study points: Both high specificity and high sensitivity reportedly marked the classifier's diagnosis of cytomegalovirus status. Some highly shared sequence variants likely arose as a pipeline artifact.

In nominal health when sampled, donors likely had unrecorded immune exposures nonetheless. There are 15 residues in the CDR3. Trimming cost V 5 bases and J 2 bases; bases outside gene matches: 5. CDR1 is MGHDK and CDR2 is SYGVNS in the germline V gene. Concerning this clone: Antigen specificity is unknown.

The primer mix had 60 Vbeta and 13 Jbeta primers. Produced via immunoSEQ multiplex PCR; TCRdb's table is partial and in-frame only. The table shows roughly 150,000 clones, with 65% to 80% occurring only once. The genes are TRBV25-1 and TRBJ2-1; 8 bases line up with TRBD2. Sequencing was carried out using PBMCs. The TCR sequence derives from a male donor in good health and CMV-seronegative. CDR3 sequence reads: CASSYQTSAYNEQFF. Here the CDR3 DNA reads TGTGCCAGCAGTTATCAGACTAGCGCCTACAATGAGCAGTTCTTC.